The 26 T cell receptor beta chains listed next were all sequenced from one sample in a study of blood T cell repertoires in COVID-19. Produced via immunoSEQ multiplex PCR; TCRdb's table is partial and in-frame only. The sample consists of 300,000 to 450,000 clones, about 87% of them appearing once. The sequenced sample consisted of peripheral blood. The origin of the receptors is a woman in her 30s with COVID-19, enrolled during active disease.

The rearrangement joins TRBV19 to TRBJ2-3; the D gene is possibly TRBD2 (6 bases). V was shortened by 3 bases and J by 6 bases, with 10 bases between the two germline ends. CDR3 length: 13 amino acids. Germline assignment: CDR1 LNHDA and CDR2 SQIVND (reference sequence). Here the CDR3 reads CASSMAEGDTQYF. DNA of the CDR3: TGTGCCAGTAGTATGGCGGAGGGGGATACGCAGTATTTT.

V is TRBV19 and J is TRBJ2-1, with D perhaps matching TRBD2 (6 bases). V lost 1 base to trimming and J lost 9 bases, with 10 bases between them. The V gene's germline CDR1 is LNHDA and CDR2 SQIVND (reference sequence). CDR3 length: 13 amino acids. The CDR3 spells CASSIGLVSEQFF. CDR3 sequence (DNA): TGTGCCAGTAGTATAGGACTAGTGTCTGAGCAGTTCTTC.

The V call is TRBV4-1, the J call TRBJ1-6; 9 bases are shared with TRBD1. CDR1 is MGHRA, CDR2 YSYEKL, per germline. The CDR3 has 16 amino acids. The J segment lost 10 bases and the V segment lost 0 bases, leaving 7 bases of the junction unmatched. The CDR3 coding sequence is TGCGCCAGCAGCCAAGATTCCGGACAGGGGATATCACCCCTCCACTTT. Translating it yields CASSQDSGQGISPLHF.

The chain couples TRBV2 to TRBJ2-5, with 7 bases aligning to TRBD2. CDR3 length equals 14 residues. J lost 9 bases, V lost 7 bases, and 14 bases had no gene match. Germline V gene lookup returns CDR1 SNHLY and CDR2 FYNNEI. This chain's CDR3 is CASKGEAGSGAQYF. CDR3 DNA sequence: TGTGCCAGCAAAGGAGAAGCGGGAAGCGGGGCCCAGTACTTC.

V is TRBV28 and J is TRBJ1-2; a weak D match, TRBD1 (6 bases). Trimming stripped 6 bases from V and 8 bases from J, with 16 bases between. The CDR3 totals 13 residues. Looked up from germline, CDR1 is MDHEN and CDR2 is SYDVKM. CDR3 nucleotide sequence: TGTGCCAGCAGCAGCGAGGGGGGGAGGGGCTACACCTTC. The encoded protein is CASSSEGGRGYTF.

The rearrangement joins TRBV2 to TRBJ2-7, with D possibly TRBD1 on 5 matching bases. This CDR3 is built from 12 residues. Trimming removed 4 bases at V and 3 bases at J, with 7 bases between. CDR1 and CDR2 (germline): SNHLY, FYNNEI. The CDR3 sequence: CASSGQNYEQYF. CDR3 DNA: TGTGCCAGCAGTGGACAGAACTACGAGCAGTACTTC.

This clone occurred once. V is TRBV9 and J is TRBJ2-1, with 7 bases lining up with TRBD2. The CDR3 is 13 residues long. The V gene's germline CDR1 is SGDLS and CDR2 YYNGEE. V shed 3 bases and J 5 bases; nucleotides not matched to a gene: 2. CDR3 residues: CASSGGLNNEQFF. The CDR3 nucleotides are TGTGCCAGCAGCGGGGGACTAAACAATGAGCAGTTCTTC. The variable domain in full, completed from reference TRBV9 and TRBJ2-1, reads DSGVTQTPKHLITATGQRVTLRCSPRSGDLSVYWYQQSLDQGLQFLIQYYNGEERAKGNILERFSAQQFPDLHSELNLSSLELGDSALYFCASSGGLNNEQFFGPGTRLTVL.

This clone appeared a few times. The rearrangement uses TRBV15 and TRBJ1-5, with D possibly TRBD1 on 6 matching bases. Between the trimmed V and J ends, which lost 0 bases and 1 base, there was a span of 13 bases. This CDR3 is 17 amino acids long. CDR1 and CDR2 from the germline V gene are LNHNV and YYDKDF (reference sequence). CDR3 in amino acids: CATSRDSGGRSNQPQHF. Here the CDR3 DNA reads TGTGCCACCAGCAGAGATAGCGGGGGGCGCAGCAATCAGCCCCAGCATTTT.

V and J are TRBV19 and TRBJ2-7; 8 bases are a match to TRBD2. V gave up 5 bases and J gave up 5 bases; unmatched junction bases: 11. CDR1 LNHDA and CDR2 SQIVND come from the germline V gene (reference sequence). The CDR3 length is 15 residues. CDR3 bases: TGTGCCAGTAGTGACGGTCCCAACGGGAGGGACGAGCAGTACTTC. Translated, it gives CASSDGPNGRDEQYF.

The chain couples TRBV6-2 or TRBV6-3 to TRBJ2-3; the match to TRBD1 covers 11 bases. The CDR3 loop spans 16 amino acids. Looked up from germline, CDR1 is MNHEY and CDR2 is SVGEGT. The ends lost 0 bases at V and 5 bases at J; junction bases unmatched: 4. The CDR3 DNA reads TGTGCCAGCAGTTACTCGCCGGGACAGGGGGTAGATACGCAGTATTTT. Translating it yields CASSYSPGQGVDTQYF.

V gene TRBV27 combines with J gene TRBJ2-2; TRBD2 agrees at 9 bases. Per germline, CDR1 MNHEY and CDR2 SMNVEV (reference sequence). The CDR3 contains 15 residues. V was clipped by 5 bases and J by 9 bases; unmatched bases: 10. The CDR3 sequence is CASSRLQREVRELFF. CDR3 nucleotides: TGTGCCAGCAGTCGACTCCAGCGGGAGGTTAGGGAGCTGTTTTTT.

The rearrangement joins TRBV27 to TRBJ2-3, with 8 bases lining up with TRBD2. CDR1 MNHEY and CDR2 SMNVEV come from the germline V gene (reference sequence). The junction had 6 bases not matched to a gene; V was cut back by 2 bases and J by 2 bases. The CDR3 is 16 amino acids. The CDR3 loop is CASSLIGTRVTDTQYF. DNA of the CDR3: TGTGCCAGCAGTTTAATAGGGACTAGAGTCACAGATACGCAGTATTTT.

This clone was detected a few times. The V call is TRBV15, the J call TRBJ2-5; 10 nucleotides align to TRBD2. The CDR3 sequence is 17 residues long. Germline V lookup: CDR1 LNHNV, CDR2 YYDKDF (reference sequence). Losses at the gene ends were 0 bases for V and 5 bases for J; bases not matched to a gene: 9. CDR3 nucleotides: TGTGCCACCAGCAGAGATTGGGCTAGCGGGAGTGGGGAGACCCAGTACTTC. As protein: CATSRDWASGSGETQYF.

The chain joins TRBV5-6 to TRBJ2-2; 7 bases map to TRBD1. Trimming at V came to 4 bases and at J to 3 bases, leaving 9 bases not matched to a gene. Germline CDR1 and CDR2: SGHDT and YYEEEE. This CDR3 region has 16 residues. The CDR3 DNA reads as TGTGCCAGCAGCAACCCGACAGGGTCTGACACCGGGGAGCTGTTTTTT. Translating gives CASSNPTGSDTGELFF.

This chain uses TRBV2 with TRBJ1-3; D is undetermined. The CDR3 is 14 amino acids. Trimming cost V 5 bases and J 0 bases, with 8 bases left between them. Germline CDR1 and CDR2: SNHLY and FYNNEI. CDR3 region: CASSRESSGNTIYF. CDR3 in DNA: TGTGCCAGCAGTCGTGAGAGCTCTGGAAACACCATATATTTT.

This clone was observed a few times. The rearrangement uses TRBV6-2 or TRBV6-3 and TRBJ2-7, with 10 positions matching TRBD1. This CDR3 has 15 residues. With 5 bases clipped from V and 6 bases from J, the junction kept 10 bases outside the gene matches. In germline, CDR1 is MNHEY, CDR2 SVGEGT. CDR3 bases: TGTGCCAGCAGTGACAGGGGGCAGTTCATTGGCGAGCAGTACTTC. Amino acids: CASSDRGQFIGEQYF.

This clone has a single count. The sample carries other DNA sequences with the same CDR3. V and J are TRBV5-1 and TRBJ1-1; possibly TRBD1 for D (5 bases). V shed 0 bases and J shed 0 bases, with 9 bases lying between them. This CDR3 region has 15 residues. CDR1 and CDR2 (germline): SGHRS, YFSETQ. CDR3 DNA sequence: TGCGCCAGCAGCTTGGGAGGACACATGAACACTGAAGCTTTCTTT. Its protein product is CASSLGGHMNTEAFF.

The genes are TRBV30 and TRBJ1-5; weak D call: TRBD1 (5 bases). The CDR3 has 14 amino acids. CDR1 is GTSNPN and CDR2 is SVGIG in the germline V gene (reference sequence). Trimming removed 2 bases at V and 4 bases at J, with 12 bases between. The CDR3 is CAWSIGGNNQPQHF. The CDR3 DNA sequence: TGTGCCTGGAGTATCGGGGGTAATAATCAGCCCCAGCATTTT.

This clone appeared a few times. The chain combines TRBV7-9 with TRBJ2-2; D might be TRBD1 (5 bases). V lost 6 bases and J lost 6, with 17 bases in between. The CDR3 extends over 15 amino acids. Per germline, CDR1 SEHNR and CDR2 FQNEAQ (reference sequence). The CDR3 protein is CASRPVDTLAGELFF. Here the CDR3 DNA reads TGTGCCAGCAGACCTGTGGACACATTAGCCGGGGAGCTGTTTTTT. Supplemented by reference TRBV7-9 and TRBJ2-2, the full variable domain reads DTGVSQNPRHKITKRGQNVTFRCDPISEHNRLYWYRQTLGQGPEFLTYFQNEAQLEKSRLLSDRFSAERPKGSFSTLEIQRTEQGDSAMYLCASRPVDTLAGELFFGEGSRLTVL.

The chain carries TRBV27 and TRBJ2-7; TRBD2 might be the D (5 bases). The V and J ends lost 3 bases and 0 bases respectively, with 6 bases between them. This CDR3 has 13 amino acids. Germline V CDR1 and CDR2: MNHEY, SMNVEV (reference sequence). The CDR3 nucleotides are TGTGCCAGCAGTTTGGGAGACTCCTACGAGCAGTACTTC. Translation gives CASSLGDSYEQYF.

The chain links TRBV5-1 to TRBJ2-3, with 8 bases lining up with TRBD2. The germline CDR1 and CDR2 sequences are SGHRS and YFSETQ. CDR3 size: 16 residues. Trimming removed 0 bases from V and 0 bases from J; junction bases left unmatched: 3. CDR3 in amino acids: CASSLGGLGSTDTQYF. The DNA for the CDR3 is TGCGCCAGCAGCTTGGGGGGACTAGGGAGCACAGATACGCAGTATTTT.

The V and J genes are TRBV10-3 and TRBJ1-3; no firm D call. Germline V gene lookup returns CDR1 ENHRY and CDR2 SYGVKD. CDR3 length: 13 residues. Trimming took 3 bases from V and 0 from J, leaving 3 bases between them. The CDR3 DNA sequence: TGTGCCATCAGTGACAGCTCTGGAAACACCATATATTTT. As protein: CAISDSSGNTIYF.

This rearrangement joins TRBV7-9 to TRBJ1-1; tentative D call: TRBD1 (5 bases). There are 15 residues in the CDR3. The germline V and J ends were trimmed by 5 bases and 5 bases, with 18 bases remaining between them. Germline values: CDR1 SEHNR, CDR2 FQNEAQ (reference sequence). The CDR3: CASSVWIGSGTEAFF. In nucleotides, the CDR3 is TGTGCCAGCAGCGTTTGGATAGGGTCAGGGACTGAAGCTTTCTTT. The entire variable domain, with the rest obtained from reference TRBV7-9 and TRBJ1-1, is as follows: DTGVSQNPRHKITKRGQNVTFRCDPISEHNRLYWYRQTLGQGPEFLTYFQNEAQLEKSRLLSDRFSAERPKGSFSTLEIQRTEQGDSAMYLCASSVWIGSGTEAFFGQGTRLTVV.

This chain joins TRBV27 and TRBJ2-7; D unclear. CDR1 MNHEY and CDR2 SMNVEV come from the germline V gene (reference sequence). Trimming pared 4 bases from V and 3 bases from J, leaving 7 bases between. This CDR3 region has 12 residues. CDR3 sequence (DNA): TGTGCCAGCAGTTCGCGATACTACGAGCAGTACTTC. This codes for CASSSRYYEQYF.

This chain uses TRBV5-4 with TRBJ2-1; TRBD1 matches 9 bases. Germline V lookup: CDR1 SGHNT, CDR2 YYREEE (reference sequence). Trimming cost V 4 bases and J 8 bases; bases outside gene matches: 7. This CDR3 comprises 14 residues. The CDR3 nucleotides read TGTGCCAGCAGCCCTGGACAGGGGATCGATGAGCAGTTCTTC. Its translation is CASSPGQGIDEQFF.

This clone was seen only once. The chain combines TRBV18 with TRBJ1-1; 7 positions agree with TRBD1. From germline, CDR1 is KGHSH and CDR2 LQKENI. Losses at the gene ends were 5 bases for V and 1 base for J; bases not matched to a gene: 7. The CDR3 is 15 amino acids. The CDR3 DNA sequence: TGTGCCAGCTCAATCGACAGGGTGCGGAACACTGAAGCTTTCTTT. Encoded protein: CASSIDRVRNTEAFF.